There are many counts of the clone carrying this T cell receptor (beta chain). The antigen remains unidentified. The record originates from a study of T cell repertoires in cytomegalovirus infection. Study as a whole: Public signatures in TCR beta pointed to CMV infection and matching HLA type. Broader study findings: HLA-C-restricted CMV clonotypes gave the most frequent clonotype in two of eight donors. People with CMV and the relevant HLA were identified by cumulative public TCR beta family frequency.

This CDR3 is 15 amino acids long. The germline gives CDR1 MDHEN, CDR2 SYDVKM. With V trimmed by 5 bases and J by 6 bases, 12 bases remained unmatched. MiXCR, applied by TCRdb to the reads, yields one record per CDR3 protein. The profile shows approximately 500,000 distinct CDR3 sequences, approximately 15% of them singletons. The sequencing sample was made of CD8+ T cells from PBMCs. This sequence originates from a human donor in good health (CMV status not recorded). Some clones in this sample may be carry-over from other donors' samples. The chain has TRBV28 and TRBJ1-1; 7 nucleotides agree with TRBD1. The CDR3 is CASSPPGRGRPEAFF. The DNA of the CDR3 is TGTGCCAGCAGTCCCCCGGGGAGGGGGCGTCCTGAAGCTTTCTTT.